The 5 T cell receptor beta chains below all came from one sample that was sequenced in a study of blood T cell repertoires in COVID-19 (dated by TCRdb to 2020 to 2021). The protocol used for the library was the immunoSEQ multiplex PCR assay. What TCRdb holds here is the immuneACCESS table cut down to in-frame rearrangements. Part of the clones is not present; checked against another copy, under half of the missing clones reflect an unresolved V gene, and the others are unexplained. The sample includes about 280,000 clones, with around 90% observed a single time. The ten top clones hold roughly 9.1% of the sample. The specimen was peripheral blood. These receptors all stem from a man aged 18 to 35 with active or convalescent COVID-19.

The rearrangement joins TRBV5-1 to TRBJ1-1; tentatively, D is TRBD1 (6 bases). The CDR3 spans 15 residues. With 0 bases removed from V and 5 bases from J, the gap between germline ends came to 14 bases. Germline loops: CDR1 SGHRS, CDR2 YFSETQ. The chain's CDR3 is CASSLVAGAGTEAFF. DNA of the CDR3: TGCGCCAGCAGCTTGGTGGCGGGGGCGGGGACTGAAGCTTTCTTT.

The V call is TRBV7-6, the J call TRBJ1-1, with D tentatively TRBD1 (6 bases). The ends were cut back, 4 bases at V and 2 bases at J, with 14 bases in the middle. CDR1 is SGHVS, CDR2 FNYEAQ, per germline. This CDR3 has 15 residues. The CDR3 coding sequence is TGTGCCAGCAGCTCCGTGGGGGGGCGCAACACTGAAGCTTTCTTT. Protein sequence: CASSSVGGRNTEAFF.

The chain employs TRBV13 and TRBJ1-4; D is undetermined. V shed 4 bases and J shed 6 bases, with 12 bases lying between them. This CDR3 spans 14 amino acids. Germline lookup yields CDR1 PRHDT and CDR2 FYEKMQ (reference sequence). The CDR3 spells CASSSRYGDEKLFF. DNA for the CDR3: TGTGCCAGCAGCTCTCGGTACGGGGATGAAAAACTGTTTTTT.

A single count supports this clone. Here the CDR3 DNA reads TGTGCCACCACGAGAGGGGGGGGCGGTCGGCAAGAGACCCAGTACTTC. Protein product: CATTRGGGGRQETQYF. V and J are TRBV2 and TRBJ2-5; D might be TRBD2 (7 bases). The CDR3 totals 16 residues. Germline lookup yields CDR1 SNHLY and CDR2 FYNNEI. The V gene lost 10 bases and the J gene lost 2 bases, with 23 bases spanning the gap.

This clone showed up just a few times. The gene calls are TRBV11-2 and TRBJ1-1, with 12 bases fitting TRBD1. The length of the CDR3 is 18 residues. Germline-derived CDR1 and CDR2 are SGHAT and FQNNGV. J was trimmed by 8 bases and V by 1 base; bases with no gene match: 14. This CDR3 is CASSLVVWGTGGKFEAFF. The CDR3 DNA reads as TGTGCCAGCAGCTTAGTCGTTTGGGGGACAGGGGGCAAGTTCGAAGCTTTCTTT.